This TCR beta chain was found in a study of early T cells in non-severe SARS-CoV-2 infection (dated by TCRdb to 2020 to 2023). About the investigation overall: Because TCR sequencing relied on bulk RNA taken from unsorted whole blood, pairing of alpha and beta chains was not possible.

V sheds 8 bases and J sheds 0 bases, leaving 14 bases between their ends. The CDR3 runs 15 residues from the cysteine to the phenylalanine. Only CDR3 DNA remains: 45 bases, in frame from the first base. As encoded in the germline V gene (reference sequence), CDR1 is LNHDA while CDR2 is SQIVND. Comment on this clonotype: The specificity of this receptor is unknown. Base qualities are not provided; no much larger clone lies one nucleotide away.

The study was a case-control design nested within a healthcare worker cohort in London, UK, with weekly nasopharyngeal swab PCR tests and blood sampling. Healthcare workers were recruited between 23 and 31 March 2020, during the week of the UK lockdown, and were followed weekly for up to roughly 15 weeks. Results the study describes overall, beyond this receptor: VDJdb matching was skewed toward anti-spike CD8 responses and likely underestimated virus-specific expansions by missing private and CD4 specificities.

The receptor library was made with 5' RACE. TCRdb lists the instrument as NextSeq 500. Unique molecular identifiers were attached to individual cDNA molecules in the TCR library protocol so that sequencing error and PCR bias could be corrected. Sequencing covered both TCR alpha and beta chains, and within each sample the abundances of alpha and beta sequences were tightly co-correlated. Concerning the study's data processing: Decombinator V4 was used to perform V gene, J gene and CDR3 annotation of TCR sequences. Expanded TCRs were defined as changing significantly between any two time points under a Poisson model with p below 0.0001. TCR abundances were normalised to the total number of TCRs sequenced per sample and were expressed as counts per million. TRAV1-2 paired with TRAJ12, TRAJ20 or TRAJ33 defined MAIT TCRs, while TRAV10 paired with TRAJ18 defined iNKT TCRs. VDJdb, accessed 1 November 2021, was searched for CMV, EBV and SARS-CoV-2 annotated TCRs, with TCRs annotated for multiple antigens excluded. The public reads were run again by TCRdb, first through fastp at Q25 and then through MiXCR, and only productive beta chains were kept. Identical CDR3 protein sequences are pooled into one entry, listed with their most common genes and DNA. These V and J calls are TCRdb output, not the study's own analysis. The sample data list roughly 80,000 distinct CDR3 sequences, and around 15% of these were observed just once. The ten largest clones add up to around 3% of the sample.

This clonotype was obtained from an adult who was a healthcare worker with PCR-confirmed SARS-CoV-2 infection or an uninfected control (not recorded which). The source material was whole blood. This receptor chain uses TRBV19 and TRBJ1-3; no D gene call is confident. The encoded CDR3 is CASVPTSLSGNTIYF. The DNA is TGTGCCAGTGTGCCGACAAGTCTCTCTGGAAACACCATATATTTT.